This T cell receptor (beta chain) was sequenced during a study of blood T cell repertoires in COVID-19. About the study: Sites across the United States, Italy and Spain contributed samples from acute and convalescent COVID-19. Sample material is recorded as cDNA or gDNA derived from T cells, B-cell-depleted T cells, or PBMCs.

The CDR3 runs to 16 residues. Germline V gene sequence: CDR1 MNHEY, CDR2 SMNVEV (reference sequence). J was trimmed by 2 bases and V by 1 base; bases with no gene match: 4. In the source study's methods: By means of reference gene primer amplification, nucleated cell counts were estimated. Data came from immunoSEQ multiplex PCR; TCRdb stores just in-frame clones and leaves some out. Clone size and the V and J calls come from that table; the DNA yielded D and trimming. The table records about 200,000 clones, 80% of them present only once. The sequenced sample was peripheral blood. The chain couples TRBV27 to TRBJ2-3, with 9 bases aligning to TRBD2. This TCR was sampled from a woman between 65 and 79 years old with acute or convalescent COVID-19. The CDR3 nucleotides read TGTGCCAGCAGTTTATGGGCGGGAGGGGACACAGATACGCAGTATTTT. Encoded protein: CASSLWAGGDTDTQYF.